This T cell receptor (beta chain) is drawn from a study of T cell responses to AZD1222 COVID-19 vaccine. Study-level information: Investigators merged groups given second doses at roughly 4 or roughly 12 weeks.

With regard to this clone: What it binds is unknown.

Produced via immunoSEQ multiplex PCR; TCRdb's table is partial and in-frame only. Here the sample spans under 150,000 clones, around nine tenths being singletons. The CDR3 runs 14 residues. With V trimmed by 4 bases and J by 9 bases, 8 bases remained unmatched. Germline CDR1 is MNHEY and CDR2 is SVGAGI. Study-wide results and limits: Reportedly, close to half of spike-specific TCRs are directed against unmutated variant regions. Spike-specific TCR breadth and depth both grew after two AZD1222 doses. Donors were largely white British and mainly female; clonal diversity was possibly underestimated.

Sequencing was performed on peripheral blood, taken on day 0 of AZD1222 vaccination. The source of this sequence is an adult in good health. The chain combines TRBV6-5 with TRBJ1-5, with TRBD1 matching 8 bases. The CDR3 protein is CASSSDRGIGPQHF. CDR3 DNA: TGTGCCAGCAGTTCAGACAGGGGAATAGGGCCCCAGCATTTT.